A single sample gave rise to the 10 T cell receptor beta chains below, sequenced in a study of T cells in Graves' hyperthyroidism and ophthalmopathy. Amplified regions were TCR beta CDR3 sequences from RNA transcripts. TCR CDR3 regions were first amplified by RT-PCR with HTBI primers. TCRdb called the multiplex PCR reads again in MiXCR, with one record for every CDR3 protein. The sample records approximately 590,000 distinct CDR3 sequences, approximately 44% being singletons. Sequencing was carried out using peripheral blood or thyroid tissue (not recorded which). These receptor sequences come from a woman aged 18-29 years with Graves' hyperthyroidism.

This clonotype was seen ten or more times. The V call is TRBV7-3, the J call TRBJ2-5, with D hard to call. Germline-derived CDR1 and CDR2 are SGHTA and FQGTGA. This CDR3 has 16 residues. V lost 5 bases, J lost 2 bases, and 18 bases lay in between. The CDR3 DNA sequence: TGTGCCAGCAGCAACGGCCTAAGTTCGCGTCAAGAGACCCAGTACTTC. It specifies CASSNGLSSRQETQYF.

This clonotype has more than one count but fewer than ten. This rearrangement joins TRBV2 to TRBJ2-7; perhaps TRBD2 as D (5 bases). The CDR3 has 15 amino acids. The germline V and J ends were trimmed by 4 bases and 3 bases, with 16 bases remaining between them. Germline CDR1 and CDR2: SNHLY and FYNNEI. CDR3 in amino acids: CASSGGRAKDYEQYF. CDR3 coding DNA: TGTGCCAGCAGTGGTGGGCGGGCAAAGGACTACGAGCAGTACTTC.

The V and J genes are TRBV7-8 and TRBJ2-6; TRBD1 matches at 8 bases. Germline CDR1 SGHVS, CDR2 FQNEAQ. This CDR3 comprises 17 residues. V lost 3 bases and J lost 1; bases outside the gene matches: 5. The CDR3 sequence is CASSFRQGLSGANVLTF. The CDR3 nucleotides read TGTGCCAGCAGCTTTAGACAGGGGTTGTCTGGGGCCAACGTCCTGACTTTC.

The chain uses TRBV7-9 and TRBJ1-2; D call uncertain. V gave up 1 base and J gave up 4 bases, with 13 bases separating them. Germline V lookup: CDR1 SEHNR, CDR2 FQNEAQ (reference sequence). The CDR3 loop spans 15 amino acids. In DNA form, the CDR3 reads TGTGCCAGCAGCTTAGGGGGTCACGGTCTCTATGGCTACACCTTC. The encoded protein is CASSLGGHGLYGYTF.

About this clonotype: A much larger clone differs by one base, so this may be a read error. The V call is TRBV7-3, the J call TRBJ1-1; D is perhaps TRBD1 (5 bases). The germline V gene encodes CDR1 SGHTA and CDR2 FQGTGA. CDR3 length equals 14 residues. Trimming took 5 bases from V and 1 from J, leaving 11 bases between them. The DNA of the CDR3 is TGTGCCAGCAGCCCCGTCAGGGAGAACACTGAAGCTTTCTTT. It yields the protein CASSPVRENTEAFF.

This clonotype was counted ten times or more. The chain is built from TRBV2 and TRBJ2-6, with D perhaps matching TRBD1 (6 bases). CDR3 size: 17 residues. The germline V gene encodes CDR1 SNHLY and CDR2 FYNNEI. The V gene lost 4 bases and the J gene lost 0 bases, with 13 bases spanning the gap. CDR3 sequence reads: CASSGSTGFSGANVLTF. DNA of the CDR3: TGTGCCAGCAGTGGCTCTACAGGGTTCTCTGGGGCCAACGTCCTGACTTTC.

This clonotype was seen a few times. V usage is TRBV29-1 and J usage is TRBJ2-7; 9 nucleotides line up with TRBD2. The V segment lost 2 bases and the J segment 3 bases; nucleotides outside the gene matches: 11. The germline CDR1 and CDR2 sequences are SQVTM and ANQGSEA. This CDR3 is built from 16 residues. The CDR3 loop reads CSVELGSSGELYEQYF. The DNA for the CDR3 is TGCAGCGTTGAATTGGGTTCTAGCGGGGAACTCTACGAGCAGTACTTC.

This clonotype was counted once. The junction departs from the called germline gene at one end, perhaps through a read error. The V call is TRBV29-1, the J call TRBJ2-5; 13 nucleotides match TRBD2. Germline values: CDR1 SQVTM, CDR2 ANQGSEA. The CDR3 covers 12 residues. The CDR3 sequence: CSVRGLAGDRHF. Here the CDR3 DNA reads TGCAGCGTTCGCGGACTAGCGGGAGATCGGCACTTC. Together with reference TRBV29-1 and TRBJ2-5, the CDR3 gives the full variable domain: SAVISQKPSRDICQRGTSLTIQCQVDSQVTMMFWYRQQPGQSLTLIATANQGSEATYESGFVIDKFPISRPNLTFSTLTVSNMSPEDSSIYLCSVRGLAGDRHFGPGTRLLVL.

This clonotype was recorded at least ten times. CDR3 sequence: CASSGGHLYEQYF. In DNA, the CDR3 is TGTGCCAGCAGCGGCGGACACCTCTACGAGCAGTACTTC. The chain combines TRBV7-6 with TRBJ2-7, with D maybe TRBD1 (5 bases). The CDR3 runs 13 residues. Germline-derived CDR1 and CDR2 are SGHVS and FNYEAQ. Trimming stripped 5 bases from V and 3 bases from J, with 11 bases between.

This clonotype was picked up a small number of times. The V call is TRBV11-2, the J call TRBJ2-7; TRBD2 agrees at 11 bases. Germline-derived CDR1 and CDR2 are SGHAT and FQNNGV. The J segment lost 2 bases and the V segment lost 2 bases, leaving 5 bases of the junction unmatched. The CDR3 is made up of 16 amino acids. In nucleotides, the CDR3 is TGTGCCAGCAGCTTACGACTAGCGGGAAGAGCCTACGAGCAGTACTTC. This sequence encodes CASSLRLAGRAYEQYF. The variable domain in full, with the rest retrieved from reference TRBV11-2 and TRBJ2-7, is EAGVAQSPRYKIIEKRQSVAFWCNPISGHATLYWYQQILGQGPKLLIQFQNNGVVDDSQLPKDRFSAERLKGVDSTLKIQPAKLEDSAVYLCASSLRLAGRAYEQYFGPGTRLTVT.